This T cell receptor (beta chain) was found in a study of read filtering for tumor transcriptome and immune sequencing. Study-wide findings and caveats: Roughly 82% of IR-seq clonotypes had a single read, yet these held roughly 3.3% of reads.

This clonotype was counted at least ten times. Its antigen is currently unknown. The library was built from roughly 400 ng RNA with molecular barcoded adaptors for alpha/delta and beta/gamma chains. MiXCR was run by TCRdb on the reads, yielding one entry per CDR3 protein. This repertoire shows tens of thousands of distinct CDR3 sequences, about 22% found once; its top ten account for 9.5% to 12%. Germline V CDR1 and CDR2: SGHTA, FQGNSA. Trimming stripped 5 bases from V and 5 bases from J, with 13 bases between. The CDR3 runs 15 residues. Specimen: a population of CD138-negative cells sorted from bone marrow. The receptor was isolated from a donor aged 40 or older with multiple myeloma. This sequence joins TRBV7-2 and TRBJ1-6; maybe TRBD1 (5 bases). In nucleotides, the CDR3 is TGTGCCAGCAGCACCCAGGGTCTCAATAATTCACCCCTCCACTTT. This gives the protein CASSTQGLNNSPLHF.